This TCR beta chain originates from a study of spatial heterogeneity in lung cancer. Study background: The study consistently detected more beta-chain than alpha-chain sequences. TCR transcript counts in tumor regions correlated strongly with a T cell module score from matched bulk RNA-seq.

In its sample, this clonotype was seen many times. Its target is not known. The CDR3 has 12 residues. Per the germline V gene, CDR1 is SGHTA and CDR2 is FQGNSA. Trimming removed 1 base at V and 8 bases at J, with 8 bases between. General study results and limits: Ubiquitous expanded TCR counts tracked ubiquitous nonsynonymous mutations; regional expanded TCR counts tracked regional nonsynonymous mutations. Mutation tallies in tumors tracked expanded intratumoral alpha and beta TCR counts.

TCRdb ran MiXCR on the 5' RACE reads and lists one entry per CDR3 protein. The table shows under 20,000 distinct CDR3 sequences, with roughly 5.8% occurring only once. Stated time point: sample taken at primary tumor resection. This clonotype originated in a female donor with early-stage non-small cell lung cancer. V is TRBV7-2 and J is TRBJ1-1; no reliable D call. The source material was lung tumor tissue, sampled at surgery. The CDR3 spells CASSLGVGEAFF. The DNA for the CDR3 is TGTGCCAGCAGCTTAGGAGTAGGGGAAGCTTTCTTT.